A single sample is the source of the 26 T cell receptor beta chains below, sequenced in a study of T cells in Graves' hyperthyroidism and ophthalmopathy. Amplification of TCR beta CDR3 regions used RNA as the template. A first-round RT-PCR of the TCR CDR3 used the HTBI primer set. One entry per CDR3 protein, called by TCRdb with MiXCR from the multiplex PCR reads. The sample has about 840,000 distinct CDR3 sequences; roughly 37% are singletons. Material: blood. These receptors all stem from a man younger than 35 with Graves' hyperthyroidism.

This clonotype has a single count. The DNA for the CDR3 is TGCAGCGTTGAAGGGCAGGGAGCAACTAATGAAGCTTTCTTT. Translated: CSVEGQGATNEAFF. The rearrangement links TRBV29-1 to TRBJ1-1; possible D gene TRBD1, 5 bases. Trimming left V 1 base short and J 7 bases short, with 16 bases between. The CDR3 consists of 14 residues. The germline V gene encodes CDR1 SQVTM and CDR2 ANQGSEA.

The chain combines TRBV15 with TRBJ2-1, with D maybe TRBD1 (6 bases). V was shortened by 4 bases and J by 7 bases, with 8 bases between the two germline ends. The length of the CDR3 is 12 residues. Germline CDR1 and CDR2: LNHNV and YYDKDF (reference sequence). This chain's CDR3 is CATSTTGNEQFF. The DNA for the CDR3 is TGTGCCACCAGCACAACAGGGAATGAGCAGTTCTTC.

This clonotype was detected many times. V and J are TRBV6-5 and TRBJ2-5, with no clear D. The CDR3 consists of 13 residues. V gave up 3 bases and J gave up 5 bases, with 10 bases separating them. Germline V gives CDR1 MNHEY, CDR2 SVGAGI. CDR3 DNA sequence: TGTGCCAGCAGTTATAGGATGACGGAGACCCAGTACTTC. It yields the protein CASSYRMTETQYF.

In its sample, this clonotype was seen once. A much larger clone lies one base from this, so it may be a read error. This chain links TRBV12-3 or TRBV12-4 with TRBJ1-1; possible D gene TRBD1, 6 bases. The length of the CDR3 is 14 residues. CDR3 protein: CTSSPAGQNTEAFF. CDR3 coding DNA: TGTACCAGCAGTCCCGCGGGACAGAACACTGAAGCTTTCTTT.

This chain connects TRBV19 to TRBJ2-2; tentatively, D is TRBD1 (6 bases). CDR3 length equals 14 residues. Germline values: CDR1 LNHDA, CDR2 SQIVND (reference sequence). V was cut by 9 bases and J by 8 bases, with 19 bases left in between. This CDR3 reads CASGNGTREGELFF. CDR3 DNA sequence: TGTGCCAGCGGTAACGGGACACGGGAAGGGGAGCTGTTTTTT.

This chain uses TRBV5-1 with TRBJ2-7; possibly TRBD1 or TRBD2 for D (6 bases each). Trimming shortened V by 0 bases and J by 6 bases, and 16 bases separated the two germline ends. The CDR3 loop spans 15 amino acids. The V gene's germline CDR1 is SGHRS and CDR2 YFSETQ. The CDR3 spells CASSLEAGEVGEQYF. CDR3 coding DNA: TGCGCCAGCAGCTTGGAGGCAGGGGAGGTAGGCGAGCAGTACTTC. The complete variable domain, with remaining parts taken from reference TRBV5-1 and TRBJ2-7, reads KAGVTQTPRYLIKTRGQQVTLSCSPISGHRSVSWYQQTPGQGLQFLFEYFSETQRNKGNFPGRFSGRQFSNSRSEMNVSTLELGDSALYLCASSLEAGEVGEQYFGPGTRLTVT.

J is TRBJ1-5 and V is TRBV9, with 11 bases fitting TRBD1. This CDR3 has 16 amino acids. Trimming at V came to 4 bases and at J to 8 bases, leaving 11 bases not matched to a gene. CDR1 is SGDLS and CDR2 is YYNGEE in the germline V gene. CDR3 nucleotides: TGTGCCAGCAGCACCTACGGACAGGGGGCAACTAAGCCCCAGCATTTT. It encodes CASSTYGQGATKPQHF. The full variable domain, in which reference TRBV9 and TRBJ1-5 provide the parts outside the CDR3, is DSGVTQTPKHLITATGQRVTLRCSPRSGDLSVYWYQQSLDQGLQFLIQYYNGEERAKGNILERFSAQQFPDLHSELNLSSLELGDSALYFCASSTYGQGATKPQHFGDGTRLSIL.

The rearrangement links TRBV7-8 to TRBJ2-7; TRBD1 matches 8 bases. V was clipped by 8 bases and J by 1 base; unmatched bases: 13. The germline V gene has CDR1 SGHVS and CDR2 FQNEAQ. This CDR3 spans 16 amino acids. The CDR3 region is CASSLSGTGLSYEQYF. The DNA of the CDR3 is TGTGCCAGCTCCTTGTCCGGGACAGGCCTATCCTACGAGCAGTACTTC.

This clonotype was counted ten times or more. The chain couples TRBV29-1 to TRBJ2-5; the match to TRBD1 covers 10 bases. CDR3 length: 14 residues. The germline V gene encodes CDR1 SQVTM and CDR2 ANQGSEA. V shed 6 bases, J shed 5 bases, and the junction held 9 bases outside the gene matches. The CDR3 sequence: CSVHKGTGDETQYF. In nucleotides, the CDR3 is TGCAGCGTCCACAAAGGGACAGGGGATGAGACCCAGTACTTC. Full variable domain (outside the CDR3, taken from reference TRBV29-1 and TRBJ2-5): SAVISQKPSRDICQRGTSLTIQCQVDSQVTMMFWYRQQPGQSLTLIATANQGSEATYESGFVIDKFPISRPNLTFSTLTVSNMSPEDSSIYLCSVHKGTGDETQYFGPGTRLLVL.

This chain connects TRBV5-6 to TRBJ1-1; D might be TRBD1 (5 bases). The germline CDR1 and CDR2 sequences are SGHDT and YYEEEE. Trimming pared 2 bases from V and 1 base from J, leaving 9 bases between. The CDR3 runs 14 residues. CDR3 coding DNA: TGTGCCAGCAGCTTCAGACAGCAGAACACTGAAGCTTTCTTT. It encodes CASSFRQQNTEAFF. Variable domain in full (rest from reference TRBV5-6 and TRBJ1-1): DAGVTQSPTHLIKTRGQQVTLRCSPKSGHDTVSWYQQALGQGPQFIFQYYEEEERQRGNFPDRFSGHQFPNYSSELNVNALLLGDSALYLCASSFRQQNTEAFFGQGTRLTVV.

This clonotype showed up just a few times. V and J are TRBV13 and TRBJ1-4; no definite D call. The CDR3 is 14 residues long. Germline CDR1 is PRHDT and CDR2 is FYEKMQ (reference sequence). Trimming took 5 bases from V and 7 from J, leaving 14 bases between them. The CDR3 here is CASSRAANSEKLFF. CDR3 sequence (DNA): TGTGCCAGCAGCAGGGCAGCGAATAGTGAAAAACTGTTTTTT.

The chain combines TRBV4-2 with TRBJ1-2, with TRBD1 identical over 9 bases. The CDR3 sequence is 16 residues long. Germline assignment: CDR1 LGHNA and CDR2 YNFKEQ. Trimming at V came to 5 bases and at J to 2 bases, leaving 9 bases not matched to a gene. Here the CDR3 DNA reads TGTGCCAGCAGCACGACCCCGGGACAGGGAAACTATGGCTACACCTTC. Its translation: CASSTTPGQGNYGYTF.

This clonotype has a handful of counts. The chain combines TRBV6-6 with TRBJ1-5; possibly TRBD1 for D (5 bases). Trimming removed 3 bases at V and 7 bases at J, with 13 bases between. In germline, CDR1 is MNHNY, CDR2 SVGAGI (reference sequence). There are 14 residues in the CDR3. This CDR3 is CASSYDSDFQPQHF. The CDR3 DNA follows: TGTGCCAGCAGTTATGACAGTGATTTCCAGCCCCAGCATTTT.

The chain uses TRBV6-2 or TRBV6-3 and TRBJ2-7; D ambiguous. The CDR3 is made up of 16 amino acids. The germline V and J ends were trimmed by 6 bases and 0 bases, with 18 bases remaining between them. The V gene's germline CDR1 is MNHEY and CDR2 SVGEGT. The CDR3 bases are TGTGCCAGCAGGCCATTCGCCCGATTGCGCTCCTACGAGCAGTACTTC. Amino acids: CASRPFARLRSYEQYF.

As regards this clonotype: At one boundary the junction diverges from the germline segment, which might be a read error. The V gene is TRBV19, the J gene TRBJ2-2; 12 nucleotides agree with TRBD2. This CDR3 comprises 18 residues. The germline V gene encodes CDR1 LNHDA and CDR2 SQIVND (reference sequence). CDR3 bases: TGTGCCAGTAGTATAGATACTAGCGGGAGGTTAAGCACCAGGGAGCTGTTTTTT. It codes for CASSIDTSGRLSTRELFF.

The chain recombines TRBV28 with TRBJ2-7; tentative D call: TRBD1 (5 bases). The CDR3 is 12 amino acids. Looked up from germline, CDR1 is MDHEN and CDR2 is SYDVKM. V was clipped by 6 bases and J by 9 bases, with 15 bases between them. The CDR3 loop reads CASSYSGHGQYF. CDR3 coding DNA: TGTGCCAGCAGCTATTCAGGGCACGGGCAGTACTTC.

The rearrangement uses TRBV24-1 and TRBJ2-2; TRBD2 agrees at 8 bases. Per germline, CDR1 KGHDR and CDR2 SFDVKD. This CDR3 is 15 amino acids long. The junction had 6 bases not matched to a gene; V was cut back by 4 bases and J by 6 bases. CDR3 bases: TGTGCCACCAGTGACCCAGCGGGAGATCCCGGGGAGCTGTTTTTT. This sequence encodes CATSDPAGDPGELFF.

The table lists this clonotype with a few counts. The V call is TRBV4-1, the J call TRBJ2-5; 9 bases match TRBD2. Germline CDR1 is MGHRA and CDR2 is YSYEKL. The J segment lost 4 bases and the V segment lost 2 bases, leaving 5 bases of the junction unmatched. The CDR3 has 15 residues. The CDR3 spells CASSQFGLAIETQYF. Here the CDR3 DNA reads TGCGCCAGCAGCCAATTCGGACTAGCGATAGAGACCCAGTACTTC.

The rearrangement links TRBV2 to TRBJ1-5, with D possibly being TRBD1 (6 bases). Per the germline V gene, CDR1 is SNHLY and CDR2 is FYNNEI. The CDR3 is 14 amino acids. The V end was cut by 6 bases, the J end by 0 bases, with 9 bases between. DNA of the CDR3: TGTGCCAGCAGGGTGACAGGTAGCAATCAGCCCCAGCATTTT. This gives the protein CASRVTGSNQPQHF.

The V and J genes are TRBV6-5 and TRBJ1-1, with 7 bases matching TRBD1. The CDR3 is made up of 16 amino acids. V trimming: 2 bases; J trimming: 1 base; junction bases outside the gene matches: 7. Germline V CDR1 and CDR2: MNHEY, SVGAGI. CDR3 region: CASSYGDTGANTEAFF. The CDR3 DNA reads as TGTGCCAGCAGTTACGGTGACACAGGGGCGAACACTGAAGCTTTCTTT.

With respect to this clonotype: This may arise from a read error, as a much more abundant clone is one base away. The V and J genes are TRBV5-4 and TRBJ2-7, with a weak D call TRBD2 (5 bases). Germline V gene lookup returns CDR1 SGHNT and CDR2 YYREEE (reference sequence). There are 12 residues in the CDR3. Trimming cost V 2 bases and J 5 bases, with 8 bases left between them. The CDR3 bases are TGTGCCAGCAGCTTTGTGGGAGACGAGCAGTACTTC. Amino acids: CASSFVGDEQYF.

The J gene is TRBJ2-7, the V gene TRBV2; 7 bases align to TRBD1. Unmatched junction bases numbered 14, after V lost 8 bases and J lost 7 bases. The germline CDR1 and CDR2 sequences are SNHLY and FYNNEI. CDR3 size: 14 residues. CDR3 residues: CASATGSNTGEQYF. The CDR3 nucleotides read TGTGCCAGCGCGACAGGGTCGAACACCGGGGAGCAGTACTTC.

This clonotype has at least ten counts. This sequence joins TRBV20-1 and TRBJ2-5; a weak D match, TRBD2 (6 bases). The germline CDR1 and CDR2 sequences are DFQATT and SNEGSKA (reference sequence). Trimming cost V 1 base and J 4 bases, with 7 bases left between them. The CDR3 covers 12 residues. This CDR3 reads CSARVGGETQYF. The CDR3 DNA is TGCAGTGCTAGAGTGGGAGGAGAGACCCAGTACTTC.

This clonotype was recorded many times. This chain joins TRBV7-9 and TRBJ1-6, with TRBD1 matching over 7 bases. J lost 8 bases, V lost 6 bases, and 7 bases had no gene match. The CDR3 is made up of 14 amino acids. Germline CDR1 and CDR2: SEHNR and FQNEAQ (reference sequence). In DNA, the CDR3 is TGTGCCAGCAGACCCGGGACAGTCCATTCACCCCTCCACTTT. The encoded protein is CASRPGTVHSPLHF.

This clonotype has a count of ten or more. The CDR3 region is CSVTGLAGVDEQYF. CDR3 bases: TGCAGCGTTACCGGACTAGCGGGAGTAGACGAGCAGTACTTC. The chain couples TRBV29-1 to TRBJ2-7; TRBD2 matches 13 bases. This CDR3 is 14 amino acids long. The germline CDR1 and CDR2 sequences are SQVTM and ANQGSEA. The V segment lost 5 bases and the J segment 5 bases; nucleotides outside the gene matches: 6.

In the case of this clonotype: A much larger clone is a single base away; this may be a read error. The chain is built from TRBV29-1 and TRBJ1-3; D possibly corresponds to TRBD1 (5 bases). V shed 5 bases and J shed 2 bases, with 13 bases lying between them. The CDR3 consists of 14 residues. Germline CDR1 and CDR2: SQVTM and ANQGSEA. CDR3 nucleotides: TGCAGCGTTCTGACAGTCTCCCCTGGAAACACCATATATTTT. It specifies CSVLTVSPGNTIYF.